The T cell receptor beta chain described here comes from a study of cytomegalovirus exposure and HLA in healthy donors. The germline gives CDR1 SNHLY, CDR2 FYNNEI. Between the trimmed V and J ends, which lost 8 bases and 4 bases, there was a span of 15 bases. The CDR3 is 13 residues long. The PCR made use of 60 Vbeta and 13 Jbeta primers. The data were produced by immunoSEQ multiplex PCR, yet TCRdb's version contains in-frame clones alone and is incomplete. The sample yields roughly 150,000 clones, approximately 82% seen once. This chain joins TRBV2 and TRBJ2-7; D possibly corresponds to TRBD2 (6 bases). The TCR sequence derives from a woman aged 45-65 years in good health and CMV-seropositive. What was sequenced was PBMCs. In DNA, the CDR3 is TGTGCCAGCTGGGGAGGCGCTCCTTACGAGCAGTACTTC. It yields the protein CASWGGAPYEQYF.